This entry is about one TCR beta chain. These data are taken from a study of blood T cell repertoires in COVID-19. Trimming pared 1 base from V and 1 base from J, leaving 4 bases between. Germline V gives CDR1 SGDLS, CDR2 YYNGEE. This CDR3 spans 13 amino acids. Only in-frame clones appear in the TCRdb table, and some are missing; sequencing was by immunoSEQ multiplex PCR. The repertoire consists of 110,000 or so clones, with 80% to 90% occurring once and the leading ten covering about 3.4%. Sequenced input: peripheral blood. This receptor was obtained from a middle-aged man with acute or convalescent COVID-19. V is TRBV9 and J is TRBJ2-3, with unresolved D. CDR3 in amino acids: CASSVLGTDTQYF. In DNA form, the CDR3 reads TGTGCCAGCAGCGTATTAGGCACAGATACGCAGTATTTT.